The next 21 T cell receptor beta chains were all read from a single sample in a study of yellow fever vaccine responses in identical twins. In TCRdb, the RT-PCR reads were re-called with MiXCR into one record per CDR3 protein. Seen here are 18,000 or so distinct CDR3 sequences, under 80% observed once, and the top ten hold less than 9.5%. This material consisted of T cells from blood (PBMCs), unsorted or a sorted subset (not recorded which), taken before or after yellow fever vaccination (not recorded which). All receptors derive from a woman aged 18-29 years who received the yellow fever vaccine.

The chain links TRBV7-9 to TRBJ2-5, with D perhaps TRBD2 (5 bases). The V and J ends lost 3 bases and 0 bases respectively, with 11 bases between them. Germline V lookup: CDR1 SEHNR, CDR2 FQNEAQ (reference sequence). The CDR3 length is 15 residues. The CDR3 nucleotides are TGTGCCAGCAGCTTTTTAGGACTGTACCAAGAGACCCAGTACTTC. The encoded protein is CASSFLGLYQETQYF.

In nucleotides, the CDR3 is TGTGCCAGCTCACAGACAGGGGAACAAGGTCAGCCCCAGCATTTT. It codes for CASSQTGEQGQPQHF. The rearrangement links TRBV18 to TRBJ1-5; 8 nucleotides align to TRBD1. Looked up from germline, CDR1 is KGHSH and CDR2 is LQKENI. Losses at the gene ends were 4 bases for V and 6 bases for J; bases not matched to a gene: 8. The CDR3 length is 15 residues.

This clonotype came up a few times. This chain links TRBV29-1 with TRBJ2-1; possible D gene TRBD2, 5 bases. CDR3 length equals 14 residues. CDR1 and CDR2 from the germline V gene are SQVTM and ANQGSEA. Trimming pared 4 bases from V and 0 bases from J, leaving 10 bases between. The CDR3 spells CSVGGEVSYNEQFF. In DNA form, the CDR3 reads TGCAGCGTTGGGGGAGAGGTCTCCTACAATGAGCAGTTCTTC.

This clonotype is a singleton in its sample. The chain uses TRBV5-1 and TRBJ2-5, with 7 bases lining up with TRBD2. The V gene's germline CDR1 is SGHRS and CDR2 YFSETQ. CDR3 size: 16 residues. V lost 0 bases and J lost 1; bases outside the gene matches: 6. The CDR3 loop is CASSLALGTTQETQYF. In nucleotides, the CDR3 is TGCGCCAGCAGCTTGGCTCTTGGGACTACCCAAGAGACCCAGTACTTC.

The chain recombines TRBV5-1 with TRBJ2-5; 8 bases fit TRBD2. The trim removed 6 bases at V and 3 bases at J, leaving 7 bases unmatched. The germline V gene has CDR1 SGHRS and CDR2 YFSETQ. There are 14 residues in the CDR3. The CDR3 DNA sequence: TGCGCCAGCACAGATAGCGGGACTAAAGAGACCCAGTACTTC. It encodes CASTDSGTKETQYF.

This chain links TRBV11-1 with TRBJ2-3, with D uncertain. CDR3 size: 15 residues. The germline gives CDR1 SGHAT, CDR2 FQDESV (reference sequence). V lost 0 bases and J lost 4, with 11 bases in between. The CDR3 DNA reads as TGTGCCAGCAGCTTAGCGAGCCAAACAGCAGATACGCAGTATTTT. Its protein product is CASSLASQTADTQYF.

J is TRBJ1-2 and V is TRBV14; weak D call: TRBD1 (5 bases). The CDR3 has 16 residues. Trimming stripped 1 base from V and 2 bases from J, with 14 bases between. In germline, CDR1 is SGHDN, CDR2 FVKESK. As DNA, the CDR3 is TGTGCCAGCAGCCAAGGGGCTCGGGGCACAAACTATGGCTACACCTTC. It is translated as CASSQGARGTNYGYTF.

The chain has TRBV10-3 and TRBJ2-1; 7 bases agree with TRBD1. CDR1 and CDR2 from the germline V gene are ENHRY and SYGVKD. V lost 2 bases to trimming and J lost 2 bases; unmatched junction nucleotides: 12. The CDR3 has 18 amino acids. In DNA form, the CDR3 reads TGTGCCATCAGTGAGCAGGGGGTGAACTCATTCGCCTACAATGAGCAGTTCTTC. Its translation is CAISEQGVNSFAYNEQFF.

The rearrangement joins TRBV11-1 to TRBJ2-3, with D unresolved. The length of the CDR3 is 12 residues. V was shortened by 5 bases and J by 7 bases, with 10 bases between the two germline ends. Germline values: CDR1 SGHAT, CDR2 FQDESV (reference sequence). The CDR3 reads CASSPEGNTQYF. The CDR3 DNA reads TGTGCCAGCAGCCCCGAAGGAAATACGCAGTATTTT. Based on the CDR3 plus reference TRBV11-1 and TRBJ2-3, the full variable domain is EAEVAQSPRYKITEKSQAVAFWCDPISGHATLYWYRQILGQGPELLVQFQDESVVDDSQLPKDRFSAERLKGVDSTLKIQPAELGDSAMYLCASSPEGNTQYFGPGTRLTVL.

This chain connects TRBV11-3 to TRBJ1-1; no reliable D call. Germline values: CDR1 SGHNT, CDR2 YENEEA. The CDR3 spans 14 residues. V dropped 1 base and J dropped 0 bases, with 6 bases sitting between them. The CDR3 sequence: CASSLGQMNTEAFF. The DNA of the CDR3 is TGTGCCAGCAGCTTAGGGCAGATGAACACTGAAGCTTTCTTT.

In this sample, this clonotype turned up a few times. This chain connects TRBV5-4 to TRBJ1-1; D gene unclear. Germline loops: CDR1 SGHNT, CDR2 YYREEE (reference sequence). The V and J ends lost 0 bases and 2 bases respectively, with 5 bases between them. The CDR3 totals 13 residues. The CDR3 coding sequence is TGTGCCAGCAGCTTGGGCGGAAACACTGAAGCTTTCTTT. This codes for CASSLGGNTEAFF.

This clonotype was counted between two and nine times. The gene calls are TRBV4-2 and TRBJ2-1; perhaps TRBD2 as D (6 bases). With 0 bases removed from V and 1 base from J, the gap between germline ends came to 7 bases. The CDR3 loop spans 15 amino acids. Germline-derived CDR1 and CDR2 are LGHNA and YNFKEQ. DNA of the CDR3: TGTGCCAGCAGCCAAGAGGAGGGGTCCTACAATGAGCAGTTCTTC. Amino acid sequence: CASSQEEGSYNEQFF.

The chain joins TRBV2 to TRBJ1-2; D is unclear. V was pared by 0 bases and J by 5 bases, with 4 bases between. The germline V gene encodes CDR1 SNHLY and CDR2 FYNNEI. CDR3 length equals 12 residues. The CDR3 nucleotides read TGTGCCAGCAGTGAAGCAAGTTATGGCTACACCTTC. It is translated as CASSEASYGYTF.

The CDR3 region has the DNA TGTGCCAGCAGCCCTGACCCTAGCACAGATACGCAGTATTTT. It translates to CASSPDPSTDTQYF. The chain combines TRBV7-6 with TRBJ2-3; the D is unclear. Trimming took 5 bases from V and 0 from J, leaving 9 bases between them. This CDR3 comprises 14 residues. CDR1 and CDR2 from the germline V gene are SGHVS and FNYEAQ.

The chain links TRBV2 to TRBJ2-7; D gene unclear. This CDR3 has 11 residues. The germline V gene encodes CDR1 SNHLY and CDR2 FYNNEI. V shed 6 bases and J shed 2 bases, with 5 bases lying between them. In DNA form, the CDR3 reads TGTGCCAGCAGCGTAACCTACGAGCAGTACGTC. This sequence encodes CASSVTYEQYV.

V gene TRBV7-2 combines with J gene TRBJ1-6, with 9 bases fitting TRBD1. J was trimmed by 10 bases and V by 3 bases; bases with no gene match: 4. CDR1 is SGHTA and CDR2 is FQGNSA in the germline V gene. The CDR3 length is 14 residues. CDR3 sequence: CASSFPTGGSPLHF. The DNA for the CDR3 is TGTGCCAGCAGCTTCCCTACAGGGGGCTCACCCCTCCACTTT.

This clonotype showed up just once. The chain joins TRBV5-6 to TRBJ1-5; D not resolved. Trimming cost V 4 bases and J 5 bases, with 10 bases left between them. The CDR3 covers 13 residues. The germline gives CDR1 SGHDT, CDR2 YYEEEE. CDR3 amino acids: CASSPSPDQPQHF. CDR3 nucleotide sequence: TGTGCCAGCAGCCCCTCACCCGATCAGCCCCAGCATTTT.

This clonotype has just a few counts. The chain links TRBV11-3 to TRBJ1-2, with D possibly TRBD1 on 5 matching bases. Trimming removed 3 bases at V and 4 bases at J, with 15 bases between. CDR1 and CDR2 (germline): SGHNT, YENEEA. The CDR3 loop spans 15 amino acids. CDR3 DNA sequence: TGTGCCAGCAGCTTTTCCGGGGCGCAGTTCTATGGCTACACCTTC. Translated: CASSFSGAQFYGYTF.

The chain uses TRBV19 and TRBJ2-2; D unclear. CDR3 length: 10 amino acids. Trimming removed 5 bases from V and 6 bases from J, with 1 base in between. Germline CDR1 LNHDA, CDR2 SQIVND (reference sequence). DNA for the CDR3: TGTGCCAGTAGTGCCGGGGAGCTGTTTTTT. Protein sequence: CASSAGELFF.

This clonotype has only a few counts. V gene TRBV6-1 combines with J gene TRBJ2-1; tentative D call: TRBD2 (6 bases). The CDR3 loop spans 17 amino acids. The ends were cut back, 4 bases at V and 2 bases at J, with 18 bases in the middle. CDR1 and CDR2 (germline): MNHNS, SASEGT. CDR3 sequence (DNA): TGTGCCAGCAGTGCTGGCCCCGGGAGATCGGCCTACAATGAGCAGTTCTTC. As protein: CASSAGPGRSAYNEQFF.

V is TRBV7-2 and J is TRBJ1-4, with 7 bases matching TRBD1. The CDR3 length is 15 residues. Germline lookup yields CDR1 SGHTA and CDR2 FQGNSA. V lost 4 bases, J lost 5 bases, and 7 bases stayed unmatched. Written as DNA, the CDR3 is TGTGCCAGCAGCTGGAACAGGGGATCCAATGAAAAACTGTTTTTT. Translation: CASSWNRGSNEKLFF. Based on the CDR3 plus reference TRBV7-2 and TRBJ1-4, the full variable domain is GAGVSQSPSNKVTEKGKDVELRCDPISGHTALYWYRQSLGQGLEFLIYFQGNSAPDKSGLPSDRFSAERTGGSVSTLTIQRTQQEDSAVYLCASSWNRGSNEKLFFGSGTQLSVL.